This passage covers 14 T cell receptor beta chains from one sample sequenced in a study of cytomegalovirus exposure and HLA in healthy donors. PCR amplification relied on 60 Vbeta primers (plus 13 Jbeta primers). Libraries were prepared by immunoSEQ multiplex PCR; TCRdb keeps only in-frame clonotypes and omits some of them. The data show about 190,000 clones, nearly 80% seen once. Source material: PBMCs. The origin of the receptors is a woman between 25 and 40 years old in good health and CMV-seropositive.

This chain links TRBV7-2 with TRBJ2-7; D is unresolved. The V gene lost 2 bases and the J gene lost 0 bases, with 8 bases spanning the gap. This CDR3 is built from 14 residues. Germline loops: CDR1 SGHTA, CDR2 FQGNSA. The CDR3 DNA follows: TGTGCCAGCAGCTTATTGGCAAACTCCTACGAGCAGTACTTC. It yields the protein CASSLLANSYEQYF. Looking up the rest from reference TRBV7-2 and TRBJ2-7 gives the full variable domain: GAGVSQSPSNKVTEKGKDVELRCDPISGHTALYWYRQSLGQGLEFLIYFQGNSAPDKSGLPSDRFSAERTGGSVSTLTIQRTQQEDSAVYLCASSLLANSYEQYFGPGTRLTVT.

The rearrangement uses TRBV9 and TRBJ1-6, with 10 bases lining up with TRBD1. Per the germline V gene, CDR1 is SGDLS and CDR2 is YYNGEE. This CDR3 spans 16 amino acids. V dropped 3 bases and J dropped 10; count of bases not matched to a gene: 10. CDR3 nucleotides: TGTGCCAGCAGCGAGGGTAAGGGACAGGGGCGATCACCCCTCCACTTT. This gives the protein CASSEGKGQGRSPLHF. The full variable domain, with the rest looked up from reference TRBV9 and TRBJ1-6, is DSGVTQTPKHLITATGQRVTLRCSPRSGDLSVYWYQQSLDQGLQFLIQYYNGEERAKGNILERFSAQQFPDLHSELNLSSLELGDSALYFCASSEGKGQGRSPLHFGNGTRLTVT.

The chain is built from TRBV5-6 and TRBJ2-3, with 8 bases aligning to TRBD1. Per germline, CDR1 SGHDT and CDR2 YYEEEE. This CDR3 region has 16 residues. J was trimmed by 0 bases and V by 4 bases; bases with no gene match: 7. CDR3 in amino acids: CASSPTGDLSTDTQYF. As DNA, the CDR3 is TGTGCCAGCAGCCCGACAGGGGACCTTAGCACAGATACGCAGTATTTT.

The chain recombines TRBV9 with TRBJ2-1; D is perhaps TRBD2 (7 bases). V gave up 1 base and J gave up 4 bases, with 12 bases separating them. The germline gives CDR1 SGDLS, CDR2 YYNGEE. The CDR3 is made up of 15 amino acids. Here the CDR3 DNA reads TGTGCCAGCAGCGTAACGGGGGGCGAGTACAATGAGCAGTTCTTC. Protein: CASSVTGGEYNEQFF.

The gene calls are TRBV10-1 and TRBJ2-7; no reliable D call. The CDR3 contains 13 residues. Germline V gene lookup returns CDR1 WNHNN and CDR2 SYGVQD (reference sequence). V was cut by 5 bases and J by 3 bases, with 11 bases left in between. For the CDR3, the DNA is TGCGCCAGCAGTTACTCTACCAACTACGAGCAGTACTTC. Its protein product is CASSYSTNYEQYF.

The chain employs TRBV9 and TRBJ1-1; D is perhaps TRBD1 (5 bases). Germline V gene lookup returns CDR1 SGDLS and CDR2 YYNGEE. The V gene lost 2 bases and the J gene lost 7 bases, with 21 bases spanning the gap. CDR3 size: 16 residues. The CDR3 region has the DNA TGTGCCAGCAGCGTCCAGGATCTAGGGGATTTGGGTGAAGCTTTCTTT. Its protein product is CASSVQDLGDLGEAFF.

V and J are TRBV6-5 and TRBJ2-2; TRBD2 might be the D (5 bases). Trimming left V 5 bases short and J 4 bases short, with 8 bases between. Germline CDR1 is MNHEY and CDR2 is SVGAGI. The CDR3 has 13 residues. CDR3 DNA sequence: TGTGCCAGCAGTCGGAGGCTCACCGGGGAGCTGTTTTTT. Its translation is CASSRRLTGELFF.

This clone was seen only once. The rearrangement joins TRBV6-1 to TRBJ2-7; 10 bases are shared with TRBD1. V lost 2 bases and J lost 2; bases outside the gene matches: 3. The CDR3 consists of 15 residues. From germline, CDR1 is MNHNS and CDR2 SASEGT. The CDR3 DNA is TGTGCCAGCAGTGAATGGACAGGGGGGCCCTACGAGCAGTACTTC. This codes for CASSEWTGGPYEQYF.

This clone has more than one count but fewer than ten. CDR3: CASSSGRNQPQHF. The CDR3 DNA sequence: TGTGCCAGCAGTTCAGGGCGGAATCAGCCCCAGCATTTT. The genes are TRBV27 and TRBJ1-5; a possible D gene is TRBD1 (5 bases). In germline, CDR1 is MNHEY, CDR2 SMNVEV (reference sequence). The CDR3 length is 13 residues. Trimming pared 4 bases from V and 4 bases from J, leaving 8 bases between.

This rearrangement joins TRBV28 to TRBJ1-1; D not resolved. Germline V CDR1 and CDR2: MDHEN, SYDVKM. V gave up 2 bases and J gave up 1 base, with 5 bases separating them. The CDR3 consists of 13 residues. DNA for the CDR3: TGTGCCAGCAGTTTAGTCTCGAACACTGAAGCTTTCTTT. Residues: CASSLVSNTEAFF.

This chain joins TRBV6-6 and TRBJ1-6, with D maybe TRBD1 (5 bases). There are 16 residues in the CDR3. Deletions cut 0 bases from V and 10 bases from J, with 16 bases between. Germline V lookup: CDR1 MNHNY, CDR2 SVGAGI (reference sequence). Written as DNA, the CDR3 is TGTGCCAGCAGTTACTCGGCCAGGGATCGGGGGTCACCCCTCCACTTT. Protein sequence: CASSYSARDRGSPLHF.

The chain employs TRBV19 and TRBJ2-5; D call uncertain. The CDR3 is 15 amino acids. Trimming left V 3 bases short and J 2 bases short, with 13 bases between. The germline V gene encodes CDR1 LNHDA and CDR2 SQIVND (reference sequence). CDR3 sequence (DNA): TGTGCCAGTAGTATTCGTAACAGCCAACAAGAGACCCAGTACTTC. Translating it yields CASSIRNSQQETQYF.

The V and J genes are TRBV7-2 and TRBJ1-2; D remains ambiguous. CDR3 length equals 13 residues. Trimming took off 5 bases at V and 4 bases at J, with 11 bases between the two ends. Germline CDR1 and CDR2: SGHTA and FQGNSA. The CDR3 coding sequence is TGTGCCAGCAGCACCCGGGGAACCTATGGCTACACCTTC. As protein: CASSTRGTYGYTF.

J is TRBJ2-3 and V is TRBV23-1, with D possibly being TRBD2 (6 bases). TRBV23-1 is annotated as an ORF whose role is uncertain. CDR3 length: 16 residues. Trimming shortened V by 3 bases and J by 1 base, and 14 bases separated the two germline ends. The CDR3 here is CASSHPGVSCTDTQYF. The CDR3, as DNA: TGCGCCAGCAGTCATCCGGGGGTCTCCTGCACAGATACGCAGTATTTT.